There are many counts of the clone carrying this TCR beta chain. The antigen remains unidentified. Looked up from germline, CDR1 is SGDLS and CDR2 is YYNGEE. CDR3 length: 16 residues. The V gene lost 0 bases and the J gene lost 4 bases, with 15 bases spanning the gap. These data come from a study of T cells in Graves' hyperthyroidism and ophthalmopathy. Study details: Peripheral blood samples were taken at initial diagnosis, prior to any treatment. General study points: In blood, most of the thyroid clonotypes expanded above 0.001 were also present. Patients with ophthalmopathy were separated from those with stable hyperthyroidism by a 13 V-J model. Onset of ophthalmopathy came a median approximately 6.5 months after the model predicted it.

Amplified TCR beta CDR3 regions derived from RNA transcripts. During a first-round RT-PCR of the TCR CDR3, the HTBI primer set was used. TCRdb re-analysed the multiplex PCR reads in MiXCR, keeping a single row per CDR3 protein. The table has about 400,000 distinct CDR3 sequences, 11% to 15% seen once. V is TRBV9 and J is TRBJ2-3, with D perhaps matching TRBD2 (6 bases). The sample was blood. The TCR originated in a man aged 50 or older with Graves' ophthalmopathy. In DNA, the CDR3 is TGTGCCAGCAGCGTAGCTTGGGAGACTAGATCAGATACGCAGTATTTT. Translation: CASSVAWETRSDTQYF.